The rows below give T cell receptor beta chains drawn from one sample of a study of cytomegalovirus exposure and HLA in healthy donors. Only in-frame clones appear in the TCRdb table, and some are missing; sequencing was by immunoSEQ multiplex PCR. The table includes more than 150,000 clones, roughly 84% detected once. The sequenced material came from PBMCs. These receptors originate from a woman aged 18-29 years in good health and CMV-seronegative. Both conserved end residues are part of each CDR3.

V gene: TRBV29-1; J gene: TRBJ2-5; CDR3 protein: CSVEDYGAGTQYF
V gene: TRBV5-1; J gene: TRBJ1-2; CDR3 protein: CASSLSGNYGYTF
V gene: TRBV2; J gene: TRBJ1-2; CDR3 protein: CASTDSLGNYGYTF
V gene: TRBV5-1; J gene: TRBJ2-3; CDR3 protein: CASSPTGVGADTQYF
V gene: TRBV6-1; J gene: TRBJ2-1; CDR3 protein: CASISGGAGRPEQFF
V gene: TRBV5-4; J gene: TRBJ2-3; CDR3 protein: CASSPGLAGSSDTQYF
V gene: TRBV25-1; J gene: TRBJ1-2; CDR3 protein: CASSEYKSGIDGYTF
V gene: TRBV28; J gene: TRBJ2-7; CDR3 protein: CASRPQELSSYEQYF
V gene: TRBV27; J gene: TRBJ1-2; CDR3 protein: CASRLGQGGSWGYTF
V gene: TRBV6-7; J gene: TRBJ2-2; CDR3 protein: CASTQRRGAVF
V gene: TRBV5-1; J gene: TRBJ2-5; CDR3 protein: CASSLSSGGRQETQYF
V gene: TRBV9; J gene: TRBJ2-7; CDR3 protein: CASSAGLGEQYF
V gene: TRBV11-2; J gene: TRBJ2-2; CDR3 protein: CASSSRDFLNTGELFF
V gene: TRBV7-9; J gene: TRBJ2-2; CDR3 protein: CASSAESIAGLNTGELFF
V gene: TRBV9; J gene: TRBJ2-2; CDR3 protein: CASSPLPNTGELFF
V gene: TRBV5-1; J gene: TRBJ2-7; CDR3 protein: CASSLADGTGAHEQYF
V gene: TRBV11-3; J gene: TRBJ2-2; CDR3 protein: CASSPWTGGNTGELFF
V gene: TRBV4-1; J gene: TRBJ2-5; CDR3 protein: CASSLGGGQETQYF
V gene: TRBV30; J gene: TRBJ1-2; CDR3 protein: CAWSPRGDYGYTF
V gene: TRBV5-5; J gene: TRBJ2-7; CDR3 protein: CASSLGQPIEQYF
V gene: TRBV11-2; J gene: TRBJ1-2; CDR3 protein: CASSLDLSYGYTF
V gene: TRBV5-1; J gene: TRBJ2-3; CDR3 protein: CASSFGADRTDTQYF